The 25 T cell receptor beta chains below come from one sample, sequenced in a study of T-cell reconstitution after alpha-beta-depleted transplantation in children. Researchers prepared the TCRbeta library using unique molecular identifiers, the study reports. TCRdb re-analysed the PCR reads in MiXCR, keeping a single row per CDR3 protein. The sample carries 500,000 or so distinct CDR3 sequences, less than 35% recorded once. This specimen was PBMCs from the stem cell graft donor, taken from the stem cell graft. These receptors were collected from a human donor who donated a stem cell graft to a child with aplastic anemia.

The chain recombines TRBV15 with TRBJ2-2; D may be TRBD1 or TRBD2 (5 bases each). This CDR3 is built from 17 residues. Trimming took 0 bases from V and 5 from J, leaving 16 bases between them. Germline CDR1 and CDR2: LNHNV and YYDKDF (reference sequence). CDR3 region: CATSRDLRGEGTGELFF. CDR3 coding DNA: TGTGCCACCAGCAGAGATCTTCGAGGGGAAGGGACCGGGGAGCTGTTTTTT.

This chain uses TRBV12-3 or TRBV12-4 with TRBJ1-1, with D perhaps TRBD1 (6 bases). The CDR3 totals 14 residues. V was trimmed by 6 bases and J by 1 base, leaving 12 bases between them. The CDR3 spells CASSKGGENTEAFF. CDR3 nucleotide sequence: TGTGCCAGCAGCAAAGGGGGGGAGAACACTGAAGCTTTCTTT.

This chain links TRBV7-2 with TRBJ2-7; 8 nucleotides align to TRBD2. V trimming: 5 bases; J trimming: 5 bases; junction bases outside the gene matches: 11. The germline V gene has CDR1 SGHTA and CDR2 FQGNSA. CDR3 length equals 15 residues. CDR3 region: CASSPDFGLAHEQYF. Here the CDR3 DNA reads TGTGCCAGCAGCCCAGATTTCGGACTAGCCCACGAGCAGTACTTC.

The rearrangement links TRBV18 to TRBJ1-4; D gene ambiguous. V dropped 5 bases and J dropped 2 bases, with 9 bases sitting between them. CDR3 size: 14 residues. The V gene's germline CDR1 is KGHSH and CDR2 LQKENI. Written as DNA, the CDR3 is TGTGCCAGCTCAATCAGGCCCACTAATGAAAAACTGTTTTTT. Translating it yields CASSIRPTNEKLFF.

This clonotype was picked up a small number of times. The chain is built from TRBV10-3 and TRBJ2-7; 10 bases align to TRBD1. The CDR3 has 13 amino acids. J lost 5 bases, V lost 10 bases, and 8 bases had no gene match. The V gene's germline CDR1 is ENHRY and CDR2 SYGVKD. The CDR3 reads CATGGQGLDEQYV. CDR3 bases: TGTGCCACCGGGGGACAGGGGCTTGACGAGCAGTACGTC.

The CDR3 is CASSLDGTSGALSYNEQFF. Here the CDR3 DNA reads TGCGCCAGCAGCTTGGACGGGACTAGCGGGGCCCTGTCCTACAATGAGCAGTTCTTC. The gene calls are TRBV5-1 and TRBJ2-1; 13 nucleotides match TRBD2. Germline V lookup: CDR1 SGHRS, CDR2 YFSETQ. V dropped 0 bases and J dropped 1; count of bases not matched to a gene: 7. The CDR3 is made up of 19 amino acids.

The genes are TRBV18 and TRBJ1-5, with a tentative D call TRBD1 (5 bases). Germline assignment: CDR1 KGHSH and CDR2 LQKENI. Trimming took off 5 bases at V and 7 bases at J, with 15 bases between the two ends. This CDR3 region has 14 residues. The CDR3 DNA sequence: TGTGCCAGCTCAGCCTCCGGACAAGGGCAGCCCCAGCATTTT. Protein: CASSASGQGQPQHF.

This chain links TRBV27 with TRBJ2-5; possibly TRBD1 for D (7 bases). The length of the CDR3 is 14 residues. The germline gives CDR1 MNHEY, CDR2 SMNVEV (reference sequence). V lost 3 bases, J lost 5 bases, and 13 bases lay in between. CDR3 bases: TGTGCCAGCAGTTTCAGGGGGACTTGGGAGACCCAGTACTTC. Encoded protein: CASSFRGTWETQYF.

In this sample, this clonotype turned up many times. This rearrangement joins TRBV9 to TRBJ2-1, with 8 bases aligning to TRBD2. V lost 4 bases to trimming and J lost 1 base; unmatched junction nucleotides: 4. Looked up from germline, CDR1 is SGDLS and CDR2 is YYNGEE. The CDR3 covers 15 residues. The DNA for the CDR3 is TGTGCCAGCAGCCCAGGACTAGCATCCTACAATGAGCAGTTCTTC. Encoded protein: CASSPGLASYNEQFF.

This clonotype has only a few counts. The chain links TRBV7-2 to TRBJ2-7; D possibly corresponds to TRBD1 (5 bases). The germline CDR1 and CDR2 sequences are SGHTA and FQGNSA. The CDR3 consists of 13 residues. V was cut by 5 bases and J by 3 bases, with 11 bases left in between. The CDR3 region has the DNA TGTGCCAGCAGCCTGCGACAGATCTACGAGCAGTACTTC. Amino acid sequence: CASSLRQIYEQYF.

The V gene is TRBV20-1, the J gene TRBJ1-5; no firm D call. The CDR3 contains 12 residues. CDR1 DFQATT and CDR2 SNEGSKA come from the germline V gene (reference sequence). V was clipped by 4 bases and J by 4 bases, with 8 bases between them. The DNA of the CDR3 is TGCAGTGCTAAATCCGGGAATCAGCCCCAGCATTTT. The encoded protein is CSAKSGNQPQHF.

This sequence joins TRBV20-1 and TRBJ2-5; TRBD1 is a possible D gene (5 bases). The V gene lost 6 bases and the J gene lost 5 bases, with 16 bases spanning the gap. The CDR3 extends over 13 amino acids. Per the germline V gene, CDR1 is DFQATT and CDR2 is SNEGSKA (reference sequence). CDR3: CSAPSWGEETQYF. CDR3 bases: TGCAGTGCGCCTTCCTGGGGCGAGGAGACCCAGTACTTC.

The V gene is TRBV27, the J gene TRBJ2-2; no clear D. The V gene's germline CDR1 is MNHEY and CDR2 SMNVEV (reference sequence). Trimming took off 2 bases at V and 3 bases at J, with 4 bases between the two ends. The CDR3 runs 13 residues. CDR3 loop: CASSLMYTGELFF. The CDR3 DNA reads TGTGCCAGCAGTTTAATGTACACCGGGGAGCTGTTTTTT.

This clonotype was seen more than once but under ten times. J is TRBJ2-2 and V is TRBV12-3 or TRBV12-4; the D is unclear. The V end lost 6 bases, the J end lost 8 bases, and 10 bases lay between the germline ends. The CDR3 loop spans 12 amino acids. CDR3 bases: TGTGCCAGCAGGCCCATTTCAGGGGAGCTGTTTTTT. Its translation is CASRPISGELFF.

This chain uses TRBV7-8 with TRBJ1-1; no reliable D call. The V end was cut by 1 base, the J end by 1 base, with 13 bases between. The CDR3 is made up of 16 amino acids. Germline CDR1 reads SGHVS; CDR2 reads FQNEAQ. CDR3 bases: TGTGCCAGCAGCTTAGGGAGCCTTACTACGAACACTGAAGCTTTCTTT. Its protein product is CASSLGSLTTNTEAFF.

This clonotype was counted between two and nine times. The gene calls are TRBV7-9 and TRBJ1-1, with no clear D. Deletions cut 2 bases from V and 0 bases from J, with 10 bases between. The CDR3 consists of 15 residues. Germline CDR1 SEHNR, CDR2 FQNEAQ (reference sequence). CDR3 bases: TGTGCCAGCAGCTTATTTTCACAAATGAACACTGAAGCTTTCTTT. This gives the protein CASSLFSQMNTEAFF.

This clonotype was detected a few times. V usage is TRBV6-1 and J usage is TRBJ1-3; D gene uncertain. V was trimmed by 6 bases and J by 4 bases, leaving 16 bases between them. Germline values: CDR1 MNHNS, CDR2 SASEGT. The CDR3 runs to 15 residues. CDR3 sequence: CASSRGIQGGNTIYF. The DNA for the CDR3 is TGTGCCAGCAGCCGCGGGATTCAAGGGGGAAACACCATATATTTT.

The chain joins TRBV5-6 to TRBJ2-1; 10 bases are shared with TRBD2. CDR1 is SGHDT and CDR2 is YYEEEE in the germline V gene. This CDR3 spans 16 amino acids. Trimming took 3 bases from V and 9 from J; bases not matched to a gene: 12. CDR3 nucleotide sequence: TGTGCCAGCAGCTGGGGGCTAGCGGGAGCAGAAGGTGAGCAGTTCTTC. It translates to CASSWGLAGAEGEQFF.

There are a few counts of this clonotype. The chain joins TRBV29-1 to TRBJ1-3; a possible D gene is TRBD1 (5 bases). The CDR3 totals 12 residues. Germline CDR1 and CDR2: SQVTM and ANQGSEA. Trimming shortened V by 3 bases and J by 5 bases, and 8 bases separated the two germline ends. The CDR3 coding sequence is TGCAGCGTTGATAAGGGGCGAAACACCATATATTTT. It is translated as CSVDKGRNTIYF.

A few counts support this clonotype. The V gene is TRBV20-1, the J gene TRBJ1-4; 7 bases map to TRBD1. V lost 0 bases, J lost 8 bases, and 6 bases stayed unmatched. CDR1 DFQATT and CDR2 SNEGSKA come from the germline V gene (reference sequence). This CDR3 is built from 14 residues. In DNA, the CDR3 is TGCAGTGCTAGAGATTACAGGGGTGAGGAAAAACTGTTTTTT. Its protein is CSARDYRGEEKLFF.

This clonotype has more than one count but fewer than ten. The rearrangement joins TRBV5-5 to TRBJ2-5; TRBD2 is a possible D gene (6 bases). V dropped 7 bases and J dropped 4 bases, with 11 bases sitting between them. In germline, CDR1 is SGHKS, CDR2 YYEKEE (reference sequence). CDR3 length: 12 residues. The CDR3 is CASATSGETQYF. Written as DNA, the CDR3 is TGTGCCAGCGCGACTAGTGGAGAGACCCAGTACTTC.

The J gene is TRBJ1-1, the V gene TRBV3-1, with no clear D. Germline assignment: CDR1 LGHDT and CDR2 YNNKEL (reference sequence). The V end lost 0 bases, the J end lost 3 bases, and 32 bases lay between the germline ends. The CDR3 length is 22 residues. The CDR3 sequence: CASSQDVSIGADIKGRHTEAFF. The CDR3 DNA follows: TGTGCCAGCAGCCAAGATGTGTCTATTGGAGCCGACATCAAAGGGAGACACACTGAAGCTTTCTTT.

This clonotype showed up just a few times. CDR3 protein: CAISAGQAEGQPQHF. The CDR3 nucleotides read TGTGCCATCAGTGCGGGACAGGCCGAGGGTCAGCCCCAGCATTTT. This chain connects TRBV10-3 to TRBJ1-5, with 8 bases that match TRBD1. The CDR3 runs to 15 residues. CDR1 ENHRY and CDR2 SYGVKD come from the germline V gene. V shed 4 bases and J 6 bases; nucleotides not matched to a gene: 8.

This clonotype was detected a few times. This chain uses TRBV6-1 with TRBJ1-5; 7 bases match TRBD1. Germline V gives CDR1 MNHNS, CDR2 SASEGT. CDR3 length: 15 amino acids. Trimming at V came to 5 bases and at J to 5 bases, leaving 9 bases not matched to a gene. The CDR3 nucleotides are TGTGCCAGCAGTCTTACAGGGGCCAGGGATCAGCCCCAGCATTTT. Its translation is CASSLTGARDQPQHF.

This clonotype was counted only a few times. The CDR3 nucleotides are TGTGCCAGCAGCTTATGGTCAGCGGGAACAGGGGCCAACGTCCTGACTTTC. Its protein is CASSLWSAGTGANVLTF. The V call is TRBV7-2, the J call TRBJ2-6, with 7 bases that match TRBD2. Germline V gives CDR1 SGHTA, CDR2 FQGNSA. J gave up 4 bases and V 2 bases, and 8 bases lay outside the gene matches. The CDR3 extends over 17 amino acids.